A single sample gave rise to the 9 T cell receptor beta chains below, sequenced in a study of cytomegalovirus exposure and HLA in healthy donors. Use of 60 Vbeta and 13 Jbeta primers characterized the PCR. This table comes from immunoSEQ multiplex PCR, and its TCRdb copy is limited to in-frame clones, with some not included. The table records about 120,000 clones, about 70% of them present only once. The sequencing input was PBMCs. The receptors derive from a male donor in good health and CMV-seronegative.

The CDR3 is CASIQAPNTEAFF. Written as DNA, the CDR3 is TGTGCCAGCATACAGGCCCCGAACACTGAAGCTTTCTTT. V gene TRBV28 combines with J gene TRBJ1-1; perhaps TRBD1 as D (5 bases). Germline loops: CDR1 MDHEN, CDR2 SYDVKM. Trimming took 7 bases from V and 1 from J, leaving 10 bases between them. This CDR3 has 13 residues.

The rearrangement links TRBV19 to TRBJ1-1; TRBD1 is a possible D gene (6 bases). This CDR3 is built from 20 residues. CDR1 LNHDA and CDR2 SQIVND come from the germline V gene (reference sequence). The ends were cut back, 4 bases at V and 0 bases at J, with 27 bases in the middle. In DNA form, the CDR3 reads TGTGCCAGTAGTACTCTAGCCAAGGGGGTAAAGGCCCTAATGAACACTGAAGCTTTCTTT. Its protein is CASSTLAKGVKALMNTEAFF.

The J gene is TRBJ1-1, the V gene TRBV7-2, with 8 nucleotides matching TRBD1. Germline loops: CDR1 SGHTA, CDR2 FQGNSA. V gave up 10 bases and J gave up 0 bases; unmatched junction bases: 4. CDR3 length: 13 residues. CDR3: CATRQGLNTEAFF. CDR3 sequence (DNA): TGTGCCACCAGACAGGGGCTGAACACTGAAGCTTTCTTT.

The rearrangement joins TRBV5-5 to TRBJ2-2, with 11 bases that match TRBD1. The CDR3 is 15 amino acids. CDR1 and CDR2 (germline): SGHKS, YYEKEE (reference sequence). The trim removed 3 bases at V and 6 bases at J, leaving 4 bases unmatched. The CDR3 DNA sequence: TGTGCCAGCAGCTCGGGACAGGGGGGCTCCGGGGAGCTGTTTTTT. As protein: CASSSGQGGSGELFF.

The V call is TRBV6-6, the J call TRBJ1-5; 11 bases agree with TRBD1. Trimming removed 10 bases from V and 3 bases from J; junction bases left unmatched: 8. Germline V lookup: CDR1 MNHNY, CDR2 SVGAGI (reference sequence). CDR3 length: 15 residues. CDR3 nucleotide sequence: TGTGCCATCTCAGGGACAGGGGGTACCAATCAGCCCCAGCATTTT. This translates into CAISGTGGTNQPQHF.

The chain couples TRBV7-9 to TRBJ2-3, with TRBD2 identical over 10 bases. Germline V CDR1 and CDR2: SEHNR, FQNEAQ (reference sequence). This CDR3 has 15 residues. The J segment lost 4 bases and the V segment lost 1 base, leaving 2 bases of the junction unmatched. The CDR3 reads CASSLDLAGADTQYF. In DNA, the CDR3 is TGTGCCAGCAGCTTAGACCTAGCGGGAGCAGATACGCAGTATTTT.

The chain combines TRBV28 with TRBJ2-5; D is uncertain. With 4 bases removed from V and 2 bases from J, the gap between germline ends came to 8 bases. Germline V lookup: CDR1 MDHEN, CDR2 SYDVKM. This CDR3 has 13 residues. CDR3 sequence (DNA): TGTGCCAGCAGTTCGCGGCCACAAGAGACCCAGTACTTC. This encodes CASSSRPQETQYF.

This clone was counted once. The V and J genes are TRBV7-2 and TRBJ1-2, with 7 positions matching TRBD1. This CDR3 spans 14 amino acids. V lost 5 bases to trimming and J lost 7 bases; unmatched junction nucleotides: 10. Germline V gene lookup returns CDR1 SGHTA and CDR2 FQGNSA. CDR3 in amino acids: CASSIRDRQSGYTF. The CDR3 DNA reads as TGTGCCAGCAGCATTCGGGACAGACAAAGTGGCTACACCTTC.

The chain recombines TRBV7-8 with TRBJ2-1; 9 bases match TRBD1. CDR3 length: 15 residues. Germline values: CDR1 SGHVS, CDR2 FQNEAQ. V shed 5 bases, J shed 5 bases, and the junction held 7 bases outside the gene matches. As DNA, the CDR3 is TGTGCCAGCAGCGCCCGGGACAGGGTTAACAATGAGCAGTTCTTC. Amino acids: CASSARDRVNNEQFF.